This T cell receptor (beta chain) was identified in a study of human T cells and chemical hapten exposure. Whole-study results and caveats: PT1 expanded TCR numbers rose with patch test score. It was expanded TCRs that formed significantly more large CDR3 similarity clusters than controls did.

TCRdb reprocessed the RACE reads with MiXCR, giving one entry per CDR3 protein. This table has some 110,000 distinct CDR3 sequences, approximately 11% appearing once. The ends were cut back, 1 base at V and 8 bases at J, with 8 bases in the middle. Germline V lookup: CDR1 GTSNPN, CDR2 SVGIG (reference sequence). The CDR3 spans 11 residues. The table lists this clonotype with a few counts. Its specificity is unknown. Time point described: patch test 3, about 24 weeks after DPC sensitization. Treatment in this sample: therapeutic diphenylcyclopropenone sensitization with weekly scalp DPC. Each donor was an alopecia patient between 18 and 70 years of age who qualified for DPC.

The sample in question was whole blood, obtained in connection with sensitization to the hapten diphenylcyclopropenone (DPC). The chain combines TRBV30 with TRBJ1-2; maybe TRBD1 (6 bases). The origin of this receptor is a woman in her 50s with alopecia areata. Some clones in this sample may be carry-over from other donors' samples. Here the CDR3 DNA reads TGTGCCTGGAGTGCCGGGGGCGGCTACACCTTC. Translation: CAWSAGGGYTF.